A selection of T cell receptor beta chains follows, all from one sample in a study of T cell repertoires in cytomegalovirus infection. For these TCRs, the target antigens are not known. TCRdb reanalysed the reads using MiXCR and keeps one entry per CDR3 protein. The sample has under 850,000 distinct CDR3 sequences, 30% to 35% seen once. Sample: cultured PBMCs, taken from culture after CMV antigen stimulation. The source of these receptors is a human donor in good health (CMV status not recorded). Some clones in this sample may be carry-over from other donors' samples. Each CDR3 is given without its conserved first and last residue.

CDR3 length	V gene	J gene	CDR3 protein
9	TRBV6-1	TRBJ1-1	ASSAYTEAF
13	TRBV19	TRBJ2-3	ASSIAGSPTDTQY
11	TRBV6-2/TRBV6-3	TRBJ2-1	ASISSGNNEQF
13	TRBV5-1	TRBJ1-6	ASSFGQGARSPLH
13	TRBV6-6	TRBJ2-5	ASRRASGGRETQY
12	TRBV12-3/TRBV12-4	TRBJ1-6	ASSLRGGGSPLH
14	TRBV20-1	TRBJ2-7	SAKKGMRGAEYEQY
12	TRBV19	TRBJ2-3	ASSNRLRTDTQY
11	TRBV5-1	TRBJ2-1	ASSLIPHSEQF
13	TRBV12-3/TRBV12-4	TRBJ1-3	ASSPTGKRGNTIY
14	TRBV11-2	TRBJ2-2	ASSPRRAPKGGELF
10	TRBV7-2	TRBJ1-1	ASSLDRGAPF
13	TRBV7-9	TRBJ2-5	ASSLEAGSSETQY
13	TRBV6-2/TRBV6-3	TRBJ1-5	ASRRWGGSNQPQH
14	TRBV6-1	TRBJ1-6	ASSEARDRHNSPLH
13	TRBV20-1	TRBJ2-1	SARIPGTSFHEQF
13	TRBV4-3	TRBJ2-1	ASSQEIRSGWTQF
14	TRBV7-2	TRBJ2-3	ASSLVFWDSTDTQY
12	TRBV2	TRBJ1-5	ASSGETGLQPQH
16	TRBV4-3	TRBJ2-1	ASSPHLTLAPIYNEQF
11	TRBV2	TRBJ2-1	ASPGGLPNEQF
11	TRBV5-5	TRBJ2-1	ASSLSSTNEQF
10	TRBV10-1	TRBJ2-7	ASSGKSHEQY
14	TRBV18	TRBJ1-3	ASSLSTANSGNTIY
13	TRBV20-1	TRBJ2-3	SPRVGQGPADTQY